A selection of T cell receptor beta chains follows, all from one sample in a study of shared clonotypes between healthy human individuals. Using immunoSEQ multiplex PCR, the repertoire was profiled, and TCRdb retains in-frame clones only, with some absent. The repertoire has 2 million to 2.5 million clones, less than 95% of them found once; the top ten carry 0.37%. Sequences were obtained from naive CD4+ T cells from PBMCs. These receptors all stem from a man younger than 35 in good health. Some clones in this sample may be carry-over from other donors' samples. Both conserved end residues are part of each CDR3.

cdr3_aa j_call v_call
CASSDSGSSYNEQFF TRBJ2-1 TRBV28
CASSLVLGSADTQYF TRBJ2-3 TRBV5-1
CASSLAPAGASTDTQYF TRBJ2-3 TRBV7-2
CASSRMLGEKLFF TRBJ1-4 TRBV6-5
CASSSWDPGSDTQYF TRBJ2-3 TRBV5-6
CASSQQGSYGCTF TRBJ1-2 TRBV14
CASSAQETRPSGNTIYF TRBJ1-3 TRBV9
CASSLWDREEGQYF TRBJ2-7 TRBV7-9
CASSSRVTHTDTQYF TRBJ2-3 TRBV27
CASSQGHLGNEQFF TRBJ2-1 TRBV4-3
CASSFDSYNEQFF TRBJ2-1 TRBV7-2
CASSPGGRETQYF TRBJ2-5 TRBV4-1
CASSRRDTEAFF TRBJ1-1 TRBV7-3
CASSLGTSGDLYEQYF TRBJ2-7 TRBV13
CASSFTRWGQFF TRBJ2-1 TRBV7-9
CAWSVMGVGYGYTF TRBJ1-2 TRBV30
CSVNPGTGITDTQYF TRBJ2-3 TRBV29-1
CASSPARLTNTGELFF TRBJ2-2 TRBV18
CASSQERAGGADTQYF TRBJ2-3 TRBV4-2
CAISGQLSGNTIYF TRBJ1-3 TRBV10-3
CASSPYLRGRATPYGYTF TRBJ1-2 TRBV7-9
CASSLARSGAGQNTEAFF TRBJ1-1 TRBV7-2
CAGPGQGVKGSYEQYF TRBJ2-7 TRBV21-1
CASRLGTGDIQYF TRBJ2-4 TRBV5-5
CASSAPGYEQYF TRBJ2-7 TRBV5-1